This T cell receptor beta chain derives from a study of T cell responses to AZD1222 COVID-19 vaccine. The study, taken as a whole, reports: Variant regions that are unmutated are reportedly the target of nearly half of spike-specific TCRs. Just a handful of AZD1222 recipients were seropositive at baseline. It should be noted that donors were predominantly white British and more often female, and clonal diversity was possibly underestimated.

For this clone: Its antigen is unidentified.

The assay was immunoSEQ multiplex PCR, and TCRdb's table has in-frame clones only and misses some. The table records roughly 140,000 clones, more than 80% of them present only once. V was shortened by 3 bases and J by 0 bases, with 15 bases between the two germline ends. The CDR3 extends over 16 amino acids. The germline CDR1 and CDR2 sequences are SGDLS and YYNGEE. Sequencing was performed on peripheral blood, taken 28 days after the second AZD1222 dose. The V gene is TRBV9, the J gene TRBJ1-1; no clear D. This receptor was obtained from an adult who received the AZD1222 COVID-19 vaccine. The CDR3 DNA follows: TGTGCCAGCAGCGCCGGGTCCAGGTTTATGAACACTGAAGCTTTCTTT. Encoded protein: CASSAGSRFMNTEAFF.